The 26 T cell receptor beta chains below all came from one sample that was sequenced in a study of blood T cells in healthy people across ages (dated by TCRdb to 2013 to 2016). The protocol used for the library was 5' RACE. Sequencing used an Illumina HiSeq 2500. The second PCR ran for roughly 6 to 11 cycles and used a J-beta primer mix along with a sample-barcoded 5' primer. In TCRdb, the public reads were trimmed at Q25 with fastp and aligned with MiXCR, with productive beta chains retained. CDR3 protein duplicates are merged, each entry listing the most common genes and DNA. The sample table lists fewer than 700,000 distinct CDR3 sequences, under 55% of them with a count of one. The ten top clones hold under 30% of the sample. The sample consisted of blood. These receptors were collected from an elderly man in good health.

CDR3 nucleotide sequence: TGCAGCGTTGAATCCGGTACGGGTGAGCAGTTCTTC. It codes for CSVESGTGEQFF. The chain combines TRBV29-1 with TRBJ2-1; D uncertain. Trimming took 2 bases from V and 9 from J, leaving 11 bases between them. Germline lookup yields CDR1 SQVTM and CDR2 ANQGSEA. This CDR3 comprises 12 residues.

The chain recombines TRBV10-3 with TRBJ2-1; D is perhaps TRBD1 (5 bases). V gave up 5 bases and J gave up 2 bases, with 13 bases separating them. Germline V gene sequence: CDR1 ENHRY, CDR2 SYGVKD. The CDR3 has 15 amino acids. CDR3 residues: CAISKPTATYNEQFF. The CDR3 coding sequence is TGTGCCATCAGTAAGCCGACAGCGACCTACAATGAGCAGTTCTTC.

This clonotype appeared many times. This chain connects TRBV7-2 to TRBJ2-7, with a possible D match to TRBD1 (6 bases). CDR3 size: 14 residues. CDR1 and CDR2 from the germline V gene are SGHTA and FQGNSA. V lost 6 bases to trimming and J lost 1 base, with 13 bases between them. The CDR3: CASSSDRASYEQYF. The CDR3 DNA sequence: TGTGCCAGCAGTTCGGACAGAGCTTCCTACGAGCAGTACTTC.

This clonotype was detected only a few times. The rearrangement joins TRBV12-3 or TRBV12-4 to TRBJ1-4, with D possibly TRBD1 on 6 matching bases. Trimming removed 5 bases from V and 4 bases from J, with 11 bases in between. This CDR3 has 14 residues. CDR3 amino acids: CASSDGQLNEKLFF. DNA of the CDR3: TGTGCCAGCAGTGACGGACAGCTTAATGAAAAACTGTTTTTT.

This clonotype was seen a handful of times. The gene calls are TRBV20-1 and TRBJ2-3, with D unresolved. Trimming pared 6 bases from V and 2 bases from J, leaving 12 bases between. CDR3 length: 13 residues. Germline-derived CDR1 and CDR2 are DFQATT and SNEGSKA (reference sequence). CDR3 DNA: TGCAGTGCAAACACCCAAGTCACAGATACGCAGTATTTT. Translating it yields CSANTQVTDTQYF.

The J gene is TRBJ2-7, the V gene TRBV2; D is perhaps TRBD1 (5 bases). Trimming cost V 3 bases and J 3 bases, with 12 bases left between them. The CDR3 totals 14 residues. CDR1 and CDR2 from the germline V gene are SNHLY and FYNNEI. The CDR3 sequence is CASSDRRTSYEQYF. The CDR3 DNA follows: TGTGCCAGCAGTGATCGGCGGACAAGCTACGAGCAGTACTTC.

The rearrangement uses TRBV25-1 and TRBJ2-1; 9 nucleotides match TRBD1. The CDR3 length is 15 residues. With V trimmed by 5 bases and J by 12 bases, 14 bases remained unmatched. Germline V gene data show CDR1 as MGHDK and CDR2 as SYGVNS. The DNA for the CDR3 is TGTGCCAGCAGTTCCGGGACAGGGCCCTCTCACGGGCAGTTCTTC. It encodes CASSSGTGPSHGQFF.

The table lists this clonotype with many counts. V gene TRBV6-5 combines with J gene TRBJ1-2; TRBD1 is a possible D gene (5 bases). CDR1 is MNHEY, CDR2 SVGAGI, per germline. The CDR3 extends over 13 amino acids. The V end was cut by 6 bases, the J end by 2 bases, with 10 bases between. The CDR3 is CASRSNRNYGYTF. CDR3 sequence (DNA): TGTGCCAGCAGGTCCAACAGGAACTATGGCTACACCTTC.

V and J are TRBV12-3 or TRBV12-4 and TRBJ1-1; maybe TRBD1 (5 bases). The CDR3 totals 15 residues. Trimming cost V 6 bases and J 3 bases, with 17 bases left between them. The CDR3, as DNA: TGTGCCAGCAGCCCAGTTGGGGCCTGGGACACTGAAGCTTTCTTT. Translation gives CASSPVGAWDTEAFF.

The chain has TRBV7-2 and TRBJ2-7; a weak D match, TRBD2 (6 bases). Trimming left V 6 bases short and J 4 bases short, with 16 bases between. The CDR3 consists of 14 residues. Germline assignment: CDR1 SGHTA and CDR2 FQGNSA. CDR3 coding DNA: TGTGCCAGCAGAGAACCGGGAGTTAAATACGAGCAGTACTTC. The encoded protein is CASREPGVKYEQYF.

In this sample, this clonotype turned up many times. The CDR3 spells CASSGTTYEQYF. The DNA of the CDR3 is TGTGCCAGCAGTGGAACCACCTACGAGCAGTACTTC. The chain recombines TRBV6-6 with TRBJ2-7; D gene uncertain. V was trimmed by 5 bases and J by 2 bases, leaving 7 bases between them. The CDR3 spans 12 residues. Germline V gene sequence: CDR1 MNHNY, CDR2 SVGAGI (reference sequence).

A few counts support this clonotype. The V and J genes are TRBV11-2 and TRBJ2-7, with unresolved D. Trimming removed 1 base from V and 0 bases from J, with 10 bases in between. Germline CDR1 reads SGHAT; CDR2 reads FQNNGV. CDR3 length: 15 residues. The CDR3 reads CASSLGFGDSYEQYF. DNA of the CDR3: TGTGCCAGCAGCTTAGGCTTCGGAGACTCCTACGAGCAGTACTTC.

V gene TRBV4-1 combines with J gene TRBJ2-1, with D maybe TRBD2 (5 bases). This CDR3 region has 15 residues. V shed 4 bases and J shed 1 base, with 11 bases lying between them. Germline values: CDR1 MGHRA, CDR2 YSYEKL. CDR3 in amino acids: CASSPDYTSYNEQFF. The CDR3 bases are TGCGCCAGCAGCCCCGACTACACTTCCTACAATGAGCAGTTCTTC.

This chain joins TRBV15 and TRBJ2-3; 10 bases are a match to TRBD1. V gave up 5 bases and J gave up 5 bases; unmatched junction bases: 7. The V gene's germline CDR1 is LNHNV and CDR2 YYDKDF (reference sequence). The CDR3 is 15 amino acids. In DNA form, the CDR3 reads TGTGCCACCAGCCCACGACAGGGGGCAATAGATACGCAGTATTTT. Translation: CATSPRQGAIDTQYF. Using reference TRBV15 and TRBJ2-3 for the parts outside the CDR3, the full variable domain is DAMVIQNPRYQVTQFGKPVTLSCSQTLNHNVMYWYQQKSSQAPKLLFHYYDKDFNNEADTPDNFQSRRPNTSFCFLDIRSPGLGDTAMYLCATSPRQGAIDTQYFGPGTRLTVL.

The V and J genes are TRBV12-3 or TRBV12-4 and TRBJ1-1; D not resolved. V was pared by 6 bases and J by 0 bases, with 11 bases between. The CDR3 is made up of 14 amino acids. As DNA, the CDR3 is TGTGCCAGCAGGTTGGAGGGCATGAACACTGAAGCTTTCTTT. Its translation is CASRLEGMNTEAFF.

The V call is TRBV28, the J call TRBJ2-5, with a possible D match to TRBD1 (5 bases). This CDR3 has 14 residues. Trimming left V 6 bases short and J 1 base short, with 12 bases between. Germline lookup yields CDR1 MDHEN and CDR2 SYDVKM. In nucleotides, the CDR3 is TGTGCCAGCAGCCCAGGGTACAGCCAAGAGACCCAGTACTTC. Protein: CASSPGYSQETQYF.

Only a few counts were recorded for this clonotype. The V and J genes are TRBV7-2 and TRBJ1-5, with 7 bases lining up with TRBD1. The CDR3 is 15 amino acids. With V trimmed by 6 bases and J by 3 bases, 8 bases remained unmatched. CDR1 is SGHTA, CDR2 FQGNSA, per germline. CDR3 region: CASSPGTDDNQPQHF. The CDR3 DNA reads TGTGCCAGCAGTCCCGGGACAGACGACAATCAGCCCCAGCATTTT. Full variable domain (remainder filled in from reference TRBV7-2 and TRBJ1-5): GAGVSQSPSNKVTEKGKDVELRCDPISGHTALYWYRQSLGQGLEFLIYFQGNSAPDKSGLPSDRFSAERTGGSVSTLTIQRTQQEDSAVYLCASSPGTDDNQPQHFGDGTRLSIL.

The chain recombines TRBV29-1 with TRBJ2-1; no clear D. V lost 4 bases and J 10 bases, leaving 17 bases between the germline ends. Germline V gene lookup returns CDR1 SQVTM and CDR2 ANQGSEA. The CDR3 extends over 13 amino acids. The CDR3 DNA is TGCAGCGTTGCCTCGACCGTCGGTCGGGAGCAGTTCTTC. Its protein product is CSVASTVGREQFF.

The chain recombines TRBV6-4 with TRBJ1-2; D remains unclear. Germline-derived CDR1 and CDR2 are MRHNA and SNTAGT. This CDR3 region has 15 residues. V gave up 2 bases and J gave up 4 bases, with 14 bases separating them. CDR3 amino acids: CASSDPVRATYGYTF. DNA of the CDR3: TGTGCCAGCAGTGACCCCGTCCGAGCTACCTATGGCTACACCTTC.

The J gene is TRBJ2-3, the V gene TRBV6-5, with D unresolved. V lost 4 bases and J 5 bases, leaving 13 bases between the germline ends. CDR1 is MNHEY, CDR2 SVGAGI, per germline. The CDR3 is 14 residues long. Written as DNA, the CDR3 is TGTGCCAGCAGTTCCTCTTCCTTGGGAGATACGCAGTATTTT. Translated: CASSSSSLGDTQYF.

A few counts support this clonotype. CDR3 bases: TGTGCCAGCAGTATCCGACTAGCTTCTAGGGACCGGGATACGCAGTATTTT. It specifies CASSIRLASRDRDTQYF. V is TRBV27 and J is TRBJ2-3; 7 positions match TRBD2. The V gene end was trimmed by 5 bases and the J gene end by 6 bases; junction bases not matched to a gene: 17. CDR3 length: 17 amino acids. CDR1 and CDR2 from the germline V gene are MNHEY and SMNVEV (reference sequence).

In regard to this clonotype: At one of its ends the junction is not consistent with the germline gene, which may arise from a read error. This chain connects TRBV4-3 to TRBJ2-1; TRBD2 matches 12 bases. The CDR3 runs to 19 residues. CDR1 and CDR2 (germline): LGHNA, YSLEER. The CDR3 nucleotides read TGCACCAGCAGCCAAGGACTAGCGGGACTGAGTAGCCCCTACAATGAGCAGTTCTTC. The encoded protein is CTSSQGLAGLSSPYNEQFF.

This chain links TRBV10-3 with TRBJ1-1; perhaps TRBD1 as D (6 bases). The CDR3 has 12 amino acids. The V gene lost 8 bases and the J gene lost 4 bases, with 11 bases spanning the gap. Germline CDR1 ENHRY, CDR2 SYGVKD. CDR3 loop: CAIGPRGTEAFF. DNA of the CDR3: TGTGCCATCGGTCCCAGGGGCACTGAAGCTTTCTTT.

This chain uses TRBV5-5 with TRBJ2-3; 7 positions match TRBD2. V gave up 4 bases and J gave up 3 bases; unmatched junction bases: 17. This CDR3 has 18 residues. CDR1 SGHKS and CDR2 YYEKEE come from the germline V gene (reference sequence). CDR3 sequence reads: CASSPRGAVRGSTDTQYF. The CDR3 region has the DNA TGTGCCAGCAGCCCCCGGGGAGCGGTCCGCGGGAGTACAGATACGCAGTATTTT.

V and J are TRBV12-3 or TRBV12-4 and TRBJ2-7; perhaps TRBD2 as D (6 bases). CDR3 length equals 13 residues. V was cut by 5 bases and J by 7 bases, with 15 bases left in between. The CDR3 region has the DNA TGTGCCAGCAGTACCTACCGGGGGATGGAGCAGTACTTC. Protein: CASSTYRGMEQYF.

As concerns this clonotype: A read error may be the cause here, since a much bigger clone is one base away. The gene calls are TRBV7-2 and TRBJ2-7; TRBD1 might be the D (5 bases). The germline gives CDR1 SGHTA, CDR2 FQGNSA. The V gene lost 4 bases and the J gene lost 7 bases, with 20 bases spanning the gap. The CDR3 sequence is 15 residues long. CDR3 loop: CASSSSPDTRWEQYF. In DNA, the CDR3 is TGTGCCAGCAGCTCTTCCCCGGACACCCGTTGGGAGCAGTACTTC. The full variable domain, in which reference TRBV7-2 and TRBJ2-7 provide the parts outside the CDR3, is GAGVSQSPSNKVTEKGKDVELRCDPISGHTALYWYRQSLGQGLEFLIYFQGNSAPDKSGLPSDRFSAERTGGSVSTLTIQRTQQEDSAVYLCASSSSPDTRWEQYFGPGTRLTVT.